Here is one TCR beta chain with its context. The sample is drawn from a study of blood T cell repertoires in COVID-19. Whole-study context: The United States, Italy and Spain supplied acute and convalescent COVID-19 samples. PBMCs, B-cell-depleted T cells, or T cells provided the cDNA or gDNA that made up the material.

This CDR3 has 15 amino acids. Germline assignment: CDR1 SGHTA and CDR2 FQGNSA. The ends were cut back, 7 bases at V and 1 base at J, with 16 bases in the middle. Per the original methods: Nucleated cell counts were estimated from reference gene primer amplification. Profiled with immunoSEQ multiplex PCR; TCRdb holds only in-frame clones, not every one. V and J calls and clone size are copied from that table; D and trimming were computed from the DNA. Of tens of thousands of clones listed, roughly 80% are singletons. Sample: peripheral blood. The V call is TRBV7-2, the J call TRBJ2-5; D may be TRBD2 (6 bases). The TCR comes from a woman between 55 and 75 years old with acute or convalescent COVID-19. The DNA of the CDR3 is TGTGCCAGCATTGGTTTTGCGGGGAGCCAAGAGACCCAGTACTTC. Protein product: CASIGFAGSQETQYF.